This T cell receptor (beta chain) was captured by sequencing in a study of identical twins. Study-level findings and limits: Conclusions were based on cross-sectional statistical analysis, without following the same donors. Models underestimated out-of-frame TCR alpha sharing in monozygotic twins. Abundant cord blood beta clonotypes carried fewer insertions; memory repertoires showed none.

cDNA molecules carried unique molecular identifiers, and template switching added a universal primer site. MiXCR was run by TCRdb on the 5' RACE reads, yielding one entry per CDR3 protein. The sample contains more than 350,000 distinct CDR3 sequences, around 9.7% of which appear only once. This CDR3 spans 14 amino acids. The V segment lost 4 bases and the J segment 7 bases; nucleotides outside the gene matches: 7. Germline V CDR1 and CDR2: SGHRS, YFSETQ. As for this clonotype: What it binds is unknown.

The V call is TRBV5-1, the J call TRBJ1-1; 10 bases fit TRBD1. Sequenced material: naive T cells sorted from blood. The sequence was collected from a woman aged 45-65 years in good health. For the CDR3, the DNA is TGCGCCAGCAGCACAACCGGGACAGGGGATGAAGCTTTCTTT. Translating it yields CASSTTGTGDEAFF.